This T cell receptor (beta chain) comes out of a study of tissue T cells after allogeneic stem cell transplantation. Study results and caveats: Anatomically similar tissues had similar TCR repertoires within each patient.

Time point described: mouse harvest day 14 after allogeneic transplant. Each mouse received 10^7 T-cell-depleted marrow cells plus 10^6 splenic CD5+ T cells by tail vein. J was trimmed by 3 bases and V by 6 bases; bases with no gene match: 5. This CDR3 has 14 amino acids. Germline CDR1 is KGHPV and CDR2 is FQNQEV (reference sequence). The table lists this clone with a few counts. Its target is not known. Gene names refer to mouse genes. The read halts 1 residue ahead of the CDR3 end, with the missing end drawn from the germline J gene. Libraries were prepared by immunoSEQ multiplex PCR; TCRdb keeps only in-frame clonotypes and omits some of them. The sample has some 4,600 clones, 40% to 50% seen once.

This sequence joins TRBV26 and TRBJ2-1; 7 bases match TRBD1. The sequencing sample was made of lymph node tissue. The TCR was taken from a female BALB/c mouse given C57BL/6 T cells with graft-versus-host disease after an allogeneic hematopoietic cell transplant. CDR3 bases read: TGTGCCAGCAGCCGGGGACAGACCTATGCTGAGCAGTTC. This codes for CASSRGQTYAEQF. The whole CDR3 protein is CASSRGQTYAEQFF.